The rows below give T cell receptor beta chains drawn from one sample of a study of CD8 T cells in ankylosing spondylitis. TCRdb independently ran MiXCR on the 5' RACE reads; one entry per CDR3 protein. The sample has about 130,000 distinct CDR3 sequences; roughly 13% are singletons. The sample taken for sequencing was blood, either unsorted or a sorted T cell fraction (not recorded which). The receptor source for this set is a female donor with ankylosing spondylitis or in good health (not recorded which). CDR3s include the opening cysteine and the closing phenylalanine or tryptophan. The D gene is left open where the match is weak. Not all rows give a size; the values are once, few, many and, for expanded clones, a class.

abundance,d_gene,v_gene,j_gene,CDR3aa,CDR3nt
NA,TRBD1,TRBV18,TRBJ2-1,CASSPVIGTVSNNEQFF,TGTGCCAGCTCACCAGTCATAGGGACAGTAAGTAACAATGAGCAGTTCTTC
NA,TRBD2,TRBV6-4,TRBJ2-3,CASSPTLGGLAGSFSASTDTQYF,TGTGCCAGCAGTCCGACCTTAGGGGGTCTAGCGGGGAGCTTCAGTGCTAGCACAGATACGCAGTATTTT
few,NA,TRBV5-1,TRBJ2-2,CASSFEGGPTGELFF,TGCGCCAGCAGCTTCGAGGGGGGGCCAACCGGGGAGCTGTTTTTT
few,NA,TRBV12-3/TRBV12-4,TRBJ1-1,CASSLEPRRNTEAFF,TGTGCCAGCAGTTTGGAACCCCGGAGGAACACTGAAGCTTTCTTT
few,TRBD1,TRBV27,TRBJ2-5,CASSQGQLQETQYF,TGTGCCAGCAGTCAGGGACAGCTCCAAGAGACCCAGTACTTC
many,TRBD2,TRBV20-1,TRBJ2-1,CSATSGKNEQFF,TGCAGTGCTACTAGCGGGAAAAATGAGCAGTTCTTC
many,TRBD2,TRBV20-1,TRBJ2-7,CSARVLAGSYEQYF,TGCAGTGCTAGAGTCCTAGCGGGTTCCTACGAGCAGTACTTC
NA,NA,TRBV18,TRBJ1-1,CASSPSPRDTEAFF,TGTGCCAGCTCACCTTCTCCGAGAGACACTGAAGCTTTCTTT
NA,NA,TRBV2,TRBJ2-7,CASSYNTRVGQYF,TGTGCCAGCAGCTACAACACTCGGGTGGGGCAGTACTTC
few,NA,TRBV20-1,TRBJ1-1,CSAGSWTEAFF,TGCAGTGCTGGCAGCTGGACTGAAGCTTTCTTT
many,TRBD2,TRBV28,TRBJ2-5,CASSRPLAGEETQYF,TGTGCCAGCAGTAGACCACTAGCGGGAGAAGAGACCCAGTACTTC
NA,TRBD2,TRBV6-2/TRBV6-3,TRBJ2-6,CASSTAGGANVLTF,TGTGCCAGCAGTACAGCGGGGGGGGCCAACGTCCTGACTTTC
many,NA,TRBV12-3/TRBV12-4,TRBJ2-1,CASSPLTGTYNEQFF,TGTGCCAGCAGCCCCTTGACGGGGACCTACAATGAGCAGTTCTTC
many,NA,TRBV12-3/TRBV12-4,TRBJ2-1,CASSTLNKAGNNEQFF,TGTGCCAGCAGTACCCTCAACAAGGCAGGAAACAATGAGCAGTTCTTC
many,TRBD2,TRBV12-3/TRBV12-4,TRBJ2-3,CASSPAGIDTQYF,TGTGCCAGCAGTCCAGCGGGGATTGATACGCAGTATTTT
NA,NA,TRBV7-9,TRBJ2-3,CASSSRGVARTDTQYF,TGTGCCAGCAGCTCCAGAGGGGTAGCCCGCACAGATACGCAGTATTTT
many,NA,TRBV20-1,TRBJ2-5,CSAEPPRAEETQYF,TGCAGTGCCGAACCCCCGCGGGCGGAAGAGACCCAGTACTTC
few,NA,TRBV20-1,TRBJ2-1,CSARARSSYNEQFF,TGCAGTGCTAGAGCCAGGAGCTCCTACAATGAGCAGTTCTTC
few,TRBD1,TRBV15,TRBJ2-7,CATSRDPGTGVHEQYF,TGTGCCACCAGCAGAGACCCCGGGACAGGGGTCCACGAGCAGTACTTC
many,NA,TRBV2,TRBJ2-5,CASSALETQYF,TGTGCCAGCAGTGCCCTGGAGACCCAGTACTTC
many,TRBD1,TRBV29-1,TRBJ1-1,CSVVTGVNTEAFF,TGCAGCGTTGTGACAGGGGTGAACACTGAAGCTTTCTTT
few,NA,TRBV10-3,TRBJ2-3,CAIRQGLSGLGADTQYF,TGTGCCATCAGACAGGGACTTAGCGGCCTGGGCGCAGATACGCAGTATTTT
NA,NA,TRBV5-5,TRBJ1-1,CASEGRIYAFEAFF,TGTGCCAGTGAGGGTAGGATTTATGCCTTCGAAGCTTTCTTT
NA,TRBD2,TRBV6-5,TRBJ2-2,CASSYSPSGTRGGELFF,TGTGCCAGCAGTTACAGTCCTAGCGGGACAAGGGGCGGGGAGCTGTTTTTT
many,NA,TRBV20-1,TRBJ2-2,CSARDLVSRAAAGELFF,TGCAGTGCTAGAGATCTAGTTTCTCGCGCGGCAGCCGGGGAGCTGTTTTTT
NA,TRBD2,TRBV7-2,TRBJ2-7,CASSQETSGSYEQYF,TGTGCCAGCAGCCAAGAGACTAGCGGGAGCTACGAGCAGTACTTC
few,NA,TRBV5-1,TRBJ1-4,CASSRRFLNEKLFF,TGCGCCAGCAGCCGACGGTTCCTTAATGAAAAACTGTTTTTT
few,NA,TRBV12-3/TRBV12-4,TRBJ1-1,CASSPTTGTAFF,TGTGCCAGCAGTCCCACGACAGGCACAGCTTTCTTT
many,TRBD1,TRBV5-1,TRBJ2-2,CASSPTGQGNTGELFF,TGCGCCAGCAGCCCTACGGGACAGGGGAACACCGGGGAGCTGTTTTTT
NA,TRBD1,TRBV20-1,TRBJ1-6,CSARDLGTGGSSPLHF,TGCAGTGCTAGAGATCTCGGGACAGGGGGAAGTTCACCCCTCCACTTT
few,TRBD1,TRBV25-1,TRBJ2-2,CASSDPGQGANGELFF,TGTGCCAGCAGTGACCCCGGACAGGGTGCCAACGGGGAGCTGTTTTTT
NA,TRBD1,TRBV7-9,TRBJ1-2,CASSHDRGPNYGYTF,TGTGCCAGCAGCCACGACAGGGGACCTAACTATGGCTACACCTTC
many,NA,TRBV9,TRBJ2-2,CASSVAAGGNTGELFF,TGTGCCAGCAGCGTAGCGGCCGGGGGGAACACCGGGGAGCTGTTTTTT
many,TRBD2,TRBV29-1,TRBJ2-3,CSVSGNSGRGTDTQYF,TGCAGCGTTTCTGGGAATAGCGGGAGAGGAACAGATACGCAGTATTTT
NA,TRBD1,TRBV11-2,TRBJ2-2,CASSRAGQGATGELFF,TGTGCCAGCAGCCGCGCCGGACAGGGTGCAACCGGGGAGCTGTTTTTT
NA,NA,TRBV5-1,TRBJ1-1,CASSPGQNVPGAFF,TGCGCCAGCAGTCCGGGACAAAACGTTCCTGGAGCTTTCTTT
few,TRBD2,TRBV29-1,TRBJ2-1,CSVDLAGGNNEQFF,TGCAGCGTTGATCTAGCGGGGGGGAACAATGAGCAGTTCTTC
NA,NA,TRBV30,TRBJ1-5,CAWSGAGPNQPQHF,TGTGCCTGGAGTGGGGCAGGGCCCAATCAGCCCCAGCATTTT
many,TRBD1,TRBV5-1,TRBJ2-7,CASSIGTGEQYF,TGCGCCAGCAGCATAGGGACAGGAGAGCAGTACTTC
NA,NA,TRBV12-3/TRBV12-4,TRBJ1-3,CASKIGDRMGGNTIYF,TGTGCCAGCAAGATAGGAGACAGGATGGGAGGAAACACCATATATTTT
many,NA,TRBV12-3/TRBV12-4,TRBJ2-7,CASSPTGGTYEQYF,TGTGCCAGCAGCCCGACCGGGGGTACCTACGAGCAGTACTTC
few,NA,TRBV7-2,TRBJ1-5,CASSPRQGNQPQHF,TGTGCCAGCAGCCCCCGACAGGGCAATCAGCCCCAGCATTTT
few,TRBD2,TRBV7-2,TRBJ2-7,CASSLAATSAALYEQYF,TGTGCCAGCAGCTTAGCCGCTACTAGCGCGGCCCTCTACGAGCAGTACTTC
NA,TRBD1,TRBV20-1,TRBJ1-5,CSASPRQGLNQPQHF,TGCAGTGCTAGTCCTAGACAGGGACTCAATCAGCCCCAGCATTTT
few,TRBD2,TRBV10-3,TRBJ2-3,CAISDPTSGSTDTQYF,TGTGCCATCAGTGACCCGACTAGCGGGAGCACAGATACGCAGTATTTT
NA,NA,TRBV2,TRBJ1-2,CASRDRQGRGQGYTF,TGTGCCAGCAGGGATAGGCAGGGTCGCGGCCAGGGCTACACCTTC
NA,NA,TRBV19,TRBJ2-4,CASSLQGGDIQYF,TGTGCCAGTAGTCTCCAGGGTGGGGACATTCAGTACTTC